This T cell receptor beta chain was documented in a study of identical twins. The germline V and J ends were trimmed by 4 bases and 1 base, with 12 bases remaining between them. The CDR3 is 15 residues long. CDR1 MNHEY and CDR2 SMNVEV come from the germline V gene (reference sequence). One entry per CDR3 protein, called by TCRdb with MiXCR from the 5' RACE reads. The repertoire includes 500,000 to 700,000 distinct CDR3 sequences, about 7.6% of them detected once, and around 1.6% sits in the top ten. Study results and limitations: Interpretation of the results relied on cross-sectional statistical analysis and not on following the same donors. Clonotypes of the beta chain that were abundant in cord blood carried fewer insertions (memory repertoires showed none). Analyses of zero insertions could, in part, be confounded by invariant MAIT and iNKT cells.

This clonotype was found a few times. Antigen: not known. The same specimen was also included in a second study, on yellow fever vaccine responses in identical twins.

This sequence joins TRBV27 and TRBJ2-3; D is perhaps TRBD1 (5 bases). The source is a woman aged 18-35 years in good health. The sequenced sample was PBMCs. The CDR3 nucleotides read TGTGCCAGCAGTTCCCGACAGCTAGGCACAGATACGCAGTATTTT. It translates to CASSSRQLGTDTQYF.